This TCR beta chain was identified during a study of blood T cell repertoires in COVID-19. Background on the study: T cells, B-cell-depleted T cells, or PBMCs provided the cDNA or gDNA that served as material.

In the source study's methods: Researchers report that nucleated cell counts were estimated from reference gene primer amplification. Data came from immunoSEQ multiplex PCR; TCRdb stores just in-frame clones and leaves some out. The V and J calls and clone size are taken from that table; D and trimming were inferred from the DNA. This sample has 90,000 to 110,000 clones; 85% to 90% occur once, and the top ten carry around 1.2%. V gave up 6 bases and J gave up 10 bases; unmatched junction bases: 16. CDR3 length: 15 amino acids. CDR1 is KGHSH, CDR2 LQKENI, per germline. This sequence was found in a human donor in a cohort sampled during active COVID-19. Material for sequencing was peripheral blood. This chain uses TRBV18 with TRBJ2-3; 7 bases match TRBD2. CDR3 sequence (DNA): TGTGCCAGCTCTGACAGCGGGATTTATCATGGCGCGCAGTATTTT. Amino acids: CASSDSGIYHGAQYF.